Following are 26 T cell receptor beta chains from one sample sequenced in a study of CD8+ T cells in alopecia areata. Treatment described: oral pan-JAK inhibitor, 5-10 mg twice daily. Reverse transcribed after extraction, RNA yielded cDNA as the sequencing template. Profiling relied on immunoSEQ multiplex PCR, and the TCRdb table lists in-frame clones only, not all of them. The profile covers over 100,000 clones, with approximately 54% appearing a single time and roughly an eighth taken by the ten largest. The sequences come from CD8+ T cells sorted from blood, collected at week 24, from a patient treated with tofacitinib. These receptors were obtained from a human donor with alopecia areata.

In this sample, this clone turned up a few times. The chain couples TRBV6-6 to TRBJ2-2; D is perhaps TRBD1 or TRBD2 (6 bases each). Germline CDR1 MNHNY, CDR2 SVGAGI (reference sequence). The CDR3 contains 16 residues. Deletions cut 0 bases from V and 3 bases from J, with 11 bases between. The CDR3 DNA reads TGTGCCAGCAGTTACTCCTTTAGGGGGGACACCGGGGAGCTGTTTTTT. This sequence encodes CASSYSFRGDTGELFF.

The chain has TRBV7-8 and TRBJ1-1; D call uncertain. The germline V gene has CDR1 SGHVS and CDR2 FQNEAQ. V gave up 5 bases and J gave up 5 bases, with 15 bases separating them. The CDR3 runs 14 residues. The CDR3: CASSPPEGGTEAFF. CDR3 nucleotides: TGTGCCAGCAGCCCTCCGGAGGGCGGGACTGAAGCTTTCTTT.

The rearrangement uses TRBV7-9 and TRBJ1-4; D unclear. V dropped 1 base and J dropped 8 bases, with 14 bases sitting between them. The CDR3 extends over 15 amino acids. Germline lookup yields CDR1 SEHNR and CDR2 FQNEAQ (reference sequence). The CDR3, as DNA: TGTGCCAGCAGCTTAGGGCACACGACTAGCGAAAAACTGTTTTTT. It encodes CASSLGHTTSEKLFF.

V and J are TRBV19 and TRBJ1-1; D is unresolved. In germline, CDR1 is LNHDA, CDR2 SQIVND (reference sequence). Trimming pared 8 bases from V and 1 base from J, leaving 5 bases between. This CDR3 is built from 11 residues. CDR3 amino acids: CASGRNTEAFF. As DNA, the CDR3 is TGTGCCAGTGGCAGGAACACTGAAGCTTTCTTT.

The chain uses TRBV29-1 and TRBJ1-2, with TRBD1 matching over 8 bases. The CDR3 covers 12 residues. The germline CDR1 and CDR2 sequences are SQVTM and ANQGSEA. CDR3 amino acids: CNSDRVLHGYTF. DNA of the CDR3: TGCAACTCGGACAGGGTCCTTCATGGCTACACCTTC.

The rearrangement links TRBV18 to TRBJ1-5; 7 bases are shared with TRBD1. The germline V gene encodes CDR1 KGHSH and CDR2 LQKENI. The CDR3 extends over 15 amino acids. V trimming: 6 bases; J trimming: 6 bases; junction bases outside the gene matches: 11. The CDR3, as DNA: TGTGCCAGCTCCCAAGGGACGACAGGGCCTCAGCCCCAGCATTTT. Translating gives CASSQGTTGPQPQHF.

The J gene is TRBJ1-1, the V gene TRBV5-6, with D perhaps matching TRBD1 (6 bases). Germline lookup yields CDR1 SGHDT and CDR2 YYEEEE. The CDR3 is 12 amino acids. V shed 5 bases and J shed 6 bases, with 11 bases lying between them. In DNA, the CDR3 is TGTGCCAGCAGTTTCTCAGGGGCTGAAGCTTTCTTT. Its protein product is CASSFSGAEAFF.

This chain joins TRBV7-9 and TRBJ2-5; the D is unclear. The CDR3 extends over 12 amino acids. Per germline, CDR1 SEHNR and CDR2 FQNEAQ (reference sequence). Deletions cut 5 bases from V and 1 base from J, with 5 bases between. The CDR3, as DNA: TGTGCCAGCAGCAGGGTCCAAGAGACCCAGTACTTC. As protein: CASSRVQETQYF.

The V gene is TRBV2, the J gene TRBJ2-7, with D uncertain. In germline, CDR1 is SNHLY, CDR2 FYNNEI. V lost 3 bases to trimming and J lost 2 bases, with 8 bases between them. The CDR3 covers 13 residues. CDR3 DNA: TGTGCCAGCAGTGAGGGCAGTCCCTACGAGCAGTACTTC. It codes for CASSEGSPYEQYF. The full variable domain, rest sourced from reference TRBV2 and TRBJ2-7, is EPEVTQTPSHQVTQMGQEVILRCVPISNHLYFYWYRQILGQKVEFLVSFYNNEISEKSEIFDDQFSVERPDGSNFTLKIRSTKLEDSAMYFCASSEGSPYEQYFGPGTRLTVT.

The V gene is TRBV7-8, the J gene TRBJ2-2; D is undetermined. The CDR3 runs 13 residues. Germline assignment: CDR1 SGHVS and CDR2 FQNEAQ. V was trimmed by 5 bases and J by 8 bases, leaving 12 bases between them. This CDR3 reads CASSRDPRGELFF. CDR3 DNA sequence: TGTGCCAGCAGCAGAGACCCAAGGGGGGAGCTGTTTTTT.

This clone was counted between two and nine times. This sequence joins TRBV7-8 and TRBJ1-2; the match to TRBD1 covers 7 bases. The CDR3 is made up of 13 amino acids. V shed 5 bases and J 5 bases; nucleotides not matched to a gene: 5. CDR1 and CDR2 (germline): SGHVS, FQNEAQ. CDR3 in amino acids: CASSTPGQYGYTF. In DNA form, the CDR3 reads TGTGCCAGCAGCACCCCGGGACAGTATGGCTACACCTTC.

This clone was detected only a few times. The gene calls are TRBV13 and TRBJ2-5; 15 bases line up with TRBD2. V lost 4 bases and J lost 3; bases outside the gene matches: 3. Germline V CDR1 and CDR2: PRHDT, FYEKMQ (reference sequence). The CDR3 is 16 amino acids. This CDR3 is CASSSGLAGGKETQYF. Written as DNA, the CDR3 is TGTGCCAGCAGCTCGGGACTAGCGGGGGGAAAAGAGACCCAGTACTTC.

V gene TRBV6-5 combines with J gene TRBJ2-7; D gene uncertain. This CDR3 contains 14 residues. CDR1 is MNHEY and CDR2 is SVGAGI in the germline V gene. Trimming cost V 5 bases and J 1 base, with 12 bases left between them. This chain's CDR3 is CASSPYGESYEQYF. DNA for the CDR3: TGTGCCAGCAGTCCCTATGGCGAATCCTACGAGCAGTACTTC.

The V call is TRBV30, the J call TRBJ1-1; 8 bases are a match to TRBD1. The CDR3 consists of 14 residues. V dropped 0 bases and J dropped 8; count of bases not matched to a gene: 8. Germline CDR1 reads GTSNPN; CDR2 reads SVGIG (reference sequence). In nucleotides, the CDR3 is TGTGCCTGGAGTGTGTTTGCCCAGGGGGCAGAAGCTTTCTTT. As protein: CAWSVFAQGAEAFF.

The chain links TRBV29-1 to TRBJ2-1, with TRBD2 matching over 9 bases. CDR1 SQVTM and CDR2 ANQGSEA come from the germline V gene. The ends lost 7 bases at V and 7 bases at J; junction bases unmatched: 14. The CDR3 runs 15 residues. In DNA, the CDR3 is TGCAGCGGCGGGGGGGCCGGTCTCTTCGATAATGAGCAGTTCTTC. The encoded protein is CSGGGAGLFDNEQFF.

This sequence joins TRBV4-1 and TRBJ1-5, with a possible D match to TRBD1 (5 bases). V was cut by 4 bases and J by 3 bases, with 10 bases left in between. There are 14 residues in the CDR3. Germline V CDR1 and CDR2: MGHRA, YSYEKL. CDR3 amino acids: CASSPRQNNQPQHF. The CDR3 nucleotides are TGCGCCAGCAGCCCTAGACAGAACAATCAGCCCCAGCATTTT.

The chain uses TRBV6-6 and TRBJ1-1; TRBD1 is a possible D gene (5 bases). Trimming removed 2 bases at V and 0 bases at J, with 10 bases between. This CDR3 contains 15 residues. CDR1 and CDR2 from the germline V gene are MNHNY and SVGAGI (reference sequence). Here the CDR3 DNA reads TGTGCCAGCAGTTACCTGACAGACATGAACACTGAAGCTTTCTTT. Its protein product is CASSYLTDMNTEAFF.

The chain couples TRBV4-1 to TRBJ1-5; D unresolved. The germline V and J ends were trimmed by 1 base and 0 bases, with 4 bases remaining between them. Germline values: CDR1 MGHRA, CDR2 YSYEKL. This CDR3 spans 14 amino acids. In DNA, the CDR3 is TGCGCCAGCAGCCAAGTTGATAGCAATCAGCCCCAGCATTTT. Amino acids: CASSQVDSNQPQHF.

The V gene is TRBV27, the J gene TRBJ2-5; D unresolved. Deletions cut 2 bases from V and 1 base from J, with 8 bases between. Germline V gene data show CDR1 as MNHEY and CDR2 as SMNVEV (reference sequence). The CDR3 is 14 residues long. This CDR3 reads CASSLTHSQETQYF. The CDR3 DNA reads TGTGCCAGCAGTTTAACACACAGCCAAGAGACCCAGTACTTC.

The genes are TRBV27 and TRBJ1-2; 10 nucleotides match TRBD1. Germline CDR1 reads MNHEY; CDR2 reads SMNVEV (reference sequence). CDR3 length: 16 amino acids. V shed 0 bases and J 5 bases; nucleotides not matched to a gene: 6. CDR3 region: CASSLSPGTGDYGYTF. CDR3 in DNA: TGTGCCAGCAGTTTATCGCCCGGGACAGGGGATTATGGCTACACCTTC.

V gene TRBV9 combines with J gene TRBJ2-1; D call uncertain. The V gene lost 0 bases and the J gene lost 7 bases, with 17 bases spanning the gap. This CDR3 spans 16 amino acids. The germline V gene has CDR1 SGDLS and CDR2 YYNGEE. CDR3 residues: CASSVGYGRKTNEQFF. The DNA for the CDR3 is TGTGCCAGCAGCGTAGGTTATGGAAGAAAGACAAATGAGCAGTTCTTC.

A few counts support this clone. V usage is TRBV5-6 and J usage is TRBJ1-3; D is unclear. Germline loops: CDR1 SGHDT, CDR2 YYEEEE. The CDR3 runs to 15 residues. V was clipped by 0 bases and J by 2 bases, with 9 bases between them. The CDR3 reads CASSLGREAGNTIYF. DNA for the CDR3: TGTGCCAGCAGCTTGGGTCGGGAGGCTGGAAACACCATATATTTT.

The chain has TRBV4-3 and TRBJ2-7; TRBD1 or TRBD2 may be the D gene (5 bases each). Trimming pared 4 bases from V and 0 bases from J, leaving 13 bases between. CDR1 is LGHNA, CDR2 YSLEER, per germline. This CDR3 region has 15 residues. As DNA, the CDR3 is TGCGCCAGCAGCCGTGCGTGGGGGAGCTCCTACGAGCAGTACTTC. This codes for CASSRAWGSSYEQYF.

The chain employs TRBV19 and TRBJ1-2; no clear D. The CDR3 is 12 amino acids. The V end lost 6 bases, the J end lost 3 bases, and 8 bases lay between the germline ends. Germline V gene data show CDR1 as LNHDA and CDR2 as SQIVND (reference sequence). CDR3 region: CASRETDYGYTF. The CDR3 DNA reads TGTGCCAGTAGGGAGACGGACTATGGCTACACCTTC.

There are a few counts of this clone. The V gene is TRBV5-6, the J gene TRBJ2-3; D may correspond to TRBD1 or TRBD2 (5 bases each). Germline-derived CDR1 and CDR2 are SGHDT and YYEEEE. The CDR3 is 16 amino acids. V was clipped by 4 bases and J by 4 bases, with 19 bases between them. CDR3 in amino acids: CASSPRGLSPADTQYF. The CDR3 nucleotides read TGTGCCAGCAGCCCCCGGGGCCTTTCTCCTGCAGATACGCAGTATTTT. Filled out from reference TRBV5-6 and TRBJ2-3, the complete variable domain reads DAGVTQSPTHLIKTRGQQVTLRCSPKSGHDTVSWYQQALGQGPQFIFQYYEEEERQRGNFPDRFSGHQFPNYSSELNVNALLLGDSALYLCASSPRGLSPADTQYFGPGTRLTVL.

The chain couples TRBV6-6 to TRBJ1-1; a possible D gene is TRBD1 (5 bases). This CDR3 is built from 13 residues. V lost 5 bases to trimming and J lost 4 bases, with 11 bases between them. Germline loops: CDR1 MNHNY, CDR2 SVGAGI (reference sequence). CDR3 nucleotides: TGTGCCAGCAGTCTTGGGGGGGGCACTGAAGCTTTCTTT. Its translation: CASSLGGGTEAFF.